The next 10 T cell receptor beta chains were all read from a single sample in a study of blood T cell repertoires in COVID-19 (TCRdb year 2020). The method behind the library was the immunoSEQ multiplex PCR assay. As stored in TCRdb, this immuneACCESS dataset retains in-frame rearrangements with V and J assigned. A fraction of the clones does not appear; measured against another copy, unresolved V genes explain less than half of the discrepancy, and the remainder lacks a known reason. The sample data list 40,000 or so clones, and 86% of these were observed just once. The top ten clonotypes cover 7.5% to 10% of the sample. Sequenced input: peripheral blood. Receptor source: a man in his 60s with active COVID-19.

The sample holds a few counts of this clone. This chain links TRBV10-2 with TRBJ2-7; possible D gene TRBD2, 5 bases. V was trimmed by 6 bases and J by 6 bases, leaving 15 bases between them. The V gene's germline CDR1 is WSHSY and CDR2 SAAADI. The CDR3 runs to 13 residues. CDR3: CASRDGNAGEQYF. The DNA of the CDR3 is TGCGCCAGCAGGGACGGGAATGCAGGCGAGCAGTACTTC.

The chain combines TRBV7-2 with TRBJ2-3; perhaps TRBD1 as D (8 bases). Looked up from germline, CDR1 is SGHTA and CDR2 is FQGNSA. The germline V and J ends were trimmed by 5 bases and 3 bases, with 15 bases remaining between them. This CDR3 is 15 amino acids long. Here the CDR3 DNA reads TGTGCCAGCAGCCCAGGGGGCGGGAGAACAGATACGCAGTATTTT. As protein: CASSPGGGRTDTQYF.

The J gene is TRBJ2-1, the V gene TRBV20-1; possible D gene TRBD1, 5 bases. This CDR3 is 15 amino acids long. Germline lookup yields CDR1 DFQATT and CDR2 SNEGSKA (reference sequence). V was shortened by 3 bases and J by 4 bases, with 16 bases between the two germline ends. DNA of the CDR3: TGCAGTGCTAGTTCTGAAGGGGCTTCATACAATGAGCAGTTCTTC. Encoded protein: CSASSEGASYNEQFF.

The chain recombines TRBV5-1 with TRBJ1-1; D gene uncertain. The CDR3 contains 14 residues. Trimming cost V 4 bases and J 2 bases, with 12 bases left between them. CDR1 and CDR2 from the germline V gene are SGHRS and YFSETQ. CDR3 nucleotides: TGCGCCAGCAGCCCGTTCCCAGGCAACACTGAAGCTTTCTTT. This codes for CASSPFPGNTEAFF.

The chain uses TRBV15 and TRBJ2-5; 8 bases map to TRBD2. The CDR3 has 18 amino acids. CDR1 and CDR2 (germline): LNHNV, YYDKDF (reference sequence). With 5 bases clipped from V and 4 bases from J, the junction kept 18 bases outside the gene matches. As DNA, the CDR3 is TGTGCCACCAGCGGACAAGGAAGTGCGGGAGGCCCCGGAGAGACCCAGTACTTC. This translates into CATSGQGSAGGPGETQYF.

The rearrangement joins TRBV10-1 to TRBJ2-7, with TRBD1 identical over 9 bases. There are 17 residues in the CDR3. After removal of 3 bases from V and 0 bases from J, the junction contained 9 bases not matched to a gene. Germline CDR1 WNHNN, CDR2 SYGVQD (reference sequence). The CDR3 nucleotides are TGCGCCAGCAGTGAAGACAGGGGGGGGCAGAGCTCCTACGAGCAGTACTTC. Translating it yields CASSEDRGGQSSYEQYF.

This chain links TRBV7-2 with TRBJ2-2, with TRBD2 identical over 7 bases. CDR1 is SGHTA, CDR2 FQGNSA, per germline. CDR3 length: 17 amino acids. V was clipped by 7 bases and J by 3 bases; unmatched bases: 14. The CDR3 sequence is CASTSRASGKDTGELFF. The DNA of the CDR3 is TGTGCCAGCACCTCGCGTGCAAGCGGGAAAGACACCGGGGAGCTGTTTTTT.

The chain employs TRBV5-5 and TRBJ1-2, with a tentative D call TRBD1 (6 bases). V gave up 4 bases and J gave up 1 base, with 11 bases separating them. This CDR3 is built from 14 residues. The V gene's germline CDR1 is SGHKS and CDR2 YYEKEE (reference sequence). CDR3 nucleotide sequence: TGTGCCAGCAGCCAAGCGGGACATAACTATGGCTACACCTTC. Translating gives CASSQAGHNYGYTF. Supplemented by reference TRBV5-5 and TRBJ1-2, the full variable domain reads DAGVTQSPTHLIKTRGQQVTLRCSPISGHKSVSWYQQVLGQGPQFIFQYYEKEERGRGNFPDRFSARQFPNYSSELNVNALLLGDSALYLCASSQAGHNYGYTFGSGTRLTVV.

This sequence joins TRBV19 and TRBJ2-3; 12 bases map to TRBD2. CDR1 is LNHDA, CDR2 SQIVND, per germline (reference sequence). V gave up 6 bases and J gave up 5 bases; unmatched junction bases: 9. CDR3 length: 16 residues. The CDR3 here is CASSKTSGGTQDTQYF. CDR3 DNA: TGTGCCAGTAGCAAGACTAGCGGGGGAACCCAAGATACGCAGTATTTT.

This clone was found a few times. This chain connects TRBV4-2 to TRBJ1-3; TRBD1 aligns across 10 bases. The J segment lost 2 bases and the V segment lost 4 bases, leaving 5 bases of the junction unmatched. Germline CDR1 reads LGHNA; CDR2 reads YNFKEQ. There are 16 residues in the CDR3. The CDR3 region has the DNA TGTGCCAGCAGCCTCGGGACAGGGGAAACTGGAAACACCATATATTTT. Translating it yields CASSLGTGETGNTIYF.